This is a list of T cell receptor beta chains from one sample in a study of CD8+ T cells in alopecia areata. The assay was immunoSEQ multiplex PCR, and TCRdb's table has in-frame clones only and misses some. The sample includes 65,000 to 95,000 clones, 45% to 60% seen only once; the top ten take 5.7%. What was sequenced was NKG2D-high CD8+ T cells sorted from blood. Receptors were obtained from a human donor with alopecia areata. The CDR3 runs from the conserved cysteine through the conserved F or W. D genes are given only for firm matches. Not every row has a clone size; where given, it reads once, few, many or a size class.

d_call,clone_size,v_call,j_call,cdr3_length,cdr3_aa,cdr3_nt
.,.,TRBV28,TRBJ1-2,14,CASSPSPLNYGYTF,TGTGCCAGCAGTCCCTCCCCGCTGAACTATGGCTACACCTTC
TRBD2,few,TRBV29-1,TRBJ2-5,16,CSVEEGLAGPQETQYF,TGCAGCGTTGAAGAGGGACTAGCGGGCCCCCAAGAGACCCAGTACTTC
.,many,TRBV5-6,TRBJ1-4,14,CASSRGGAHGKLFF,TGTGCCAGCAGCCGCGGTGGGGCCCACGGAAAACTGTTTTTT
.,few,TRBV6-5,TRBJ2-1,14,CASSYSSGSGEQFF,TGTGCCAGCAGTTACTCGTCAGGGTCCGGTGAGCAGTTCTTC
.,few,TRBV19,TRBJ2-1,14,CATGLGERYNEQFF,TGTGCCACCGGCCTGGGGGAACGCTACAATGAGCAGTTCTTC
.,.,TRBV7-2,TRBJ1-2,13,CASSFRTDYGYTF,TGTGCCAGCAGCTTCAGGACAGACTATGGCTACACCTTC
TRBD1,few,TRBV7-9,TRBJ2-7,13,CASSIGQGDEQYF,TGTGCCAGCAGCATTGGACAGGGCGACGAGCAGTACTTC
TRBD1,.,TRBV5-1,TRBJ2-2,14,CATRPDRATGELFF,TGCGCCACCCGCCCGGACAGGGCCACCGGGGAGCTGTTTTTT
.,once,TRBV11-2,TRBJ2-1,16,CASRPLGLAGHSEQFF,TGTGCCAGCCGCCCCCTGGGGCTAGCCGGACACAGTGAGCAGTTCTTC
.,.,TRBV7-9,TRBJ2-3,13,CASSTGTTDTQYF,TGTGCCAGCAGCACAGGGACCACAGATACGCAGTATTTT
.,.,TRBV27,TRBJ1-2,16,CASSPHPDGFNYGYTF,TGTGCCAGCAGTCCTCACCCGGACGGTTTTAACTATGGCTACACCTTC
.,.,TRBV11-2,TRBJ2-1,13,CASSLGAYNEQFF,TGTGCCAGCAGCTTGGGAGCTTACAATGAGCAGTTCTTC
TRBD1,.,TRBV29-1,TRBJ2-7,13,CSTRDRANYEQYF,TGCAGCACTAGGGACAGGGCCAACTACGAGCAGTACTTC
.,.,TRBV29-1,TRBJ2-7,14,CSVEESGNLYEQYF,TGCAGCGTTGAAGAGTCCGGGAACCTCTACGAGCAGTACTTC
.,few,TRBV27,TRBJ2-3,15,CASSHGYVGSDTQYF,TGTGCCAGCAGTCATGGGTACGTAGGGTCGGATACGCAGTATTTT
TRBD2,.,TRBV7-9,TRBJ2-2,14,CASSPIGGTGELFF,TGTGCCAGCAGCCCCATCGGGGGGACCGGGGAGCTGTTTTTT
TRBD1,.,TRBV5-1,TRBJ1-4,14,CASSSGTGIEKLFF,TGCGCCAGCAGTTCCGGGACAGGGATTGAAAAACTGTTTTTT
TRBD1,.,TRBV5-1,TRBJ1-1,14,CASTPSTGGHEAFF,TGCGCCAGCACGCCGTCGACAGGGGGCCATGAAGCTTTCTTT
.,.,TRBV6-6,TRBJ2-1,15,CASSDTGEVFNEQFF,TGTGCCAGCAGTGATACCGGGGAGGTGTTCAATGAGCAGTTCTTC
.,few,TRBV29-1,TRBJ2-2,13,CSVDTPNTGELFF,TGCAGCGTTGACACACCGAACACCGGGGAGCTGTTTTTT